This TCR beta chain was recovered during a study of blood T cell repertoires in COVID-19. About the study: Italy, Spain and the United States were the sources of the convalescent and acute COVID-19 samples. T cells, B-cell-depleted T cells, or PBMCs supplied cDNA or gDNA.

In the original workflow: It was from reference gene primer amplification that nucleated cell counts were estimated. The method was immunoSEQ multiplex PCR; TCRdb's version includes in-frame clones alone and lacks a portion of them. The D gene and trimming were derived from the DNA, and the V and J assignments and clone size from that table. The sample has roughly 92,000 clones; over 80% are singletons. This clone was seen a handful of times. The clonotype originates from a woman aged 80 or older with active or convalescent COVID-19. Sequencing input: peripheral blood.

The CDR3 region has the DNA TGTGCCAGCAGTTTCGGGGGGAACACTGAAGCTTTCTTT. Translating gives CASSFGGNTEAFF. The rearrangement uses TRBV28 and TRBJ1-1; possibly TRBD1 for D (5 bases). The length of the CDR3 is 13 residues. Trimming took 3 bases from V and 1 from J, leaving 6 bases between them. Germline V gene sequence: CDR1 MDHEN, CDR2 SYDVKM.